Below, 14 T cell receptor beta chains from the same sample are listed, as sequenced in a study of neurological immune-mediated disorders. From the 5' RACE reads, TCRdb called clonotypes with MiXCR, one entry per CDR3 protein. This sample has 15,000 or so distinct CDR3 sequences, with 20% to 25% found just once. The sequenced material came from PBMCs. These receptors all stem from a man aged 45-65 years in good health.

This clonotype showed up many times. The rearrangement joins TRBV20-1 to TRBJ2-7; TRBD2 might be the D (5 bases). Germline V CDR1 and CDR2: DFQATT, SNEGSKA (reference sequence). The CDR3 runs to 14 residues. The V end lost 8 bases, the J end lost 5 bases, and 22 bases lay between the germline ends. This chain's CDR3 is CSPPRGVDENEQYF. CDR3 DNA sequence: TGCAGTCCCCCCCGGGGTGTAGATGAAAACGAGCAGTACTTC.

As for this clonotype: At one end, the junction sequence differs from germline, possibly due to a read error. V gene TRBV7-3 combines with J gene TRBJ2-1; 13 nucleotides align to TRBD2. Per the germline V gene, CDR1 is SGHTA and CDR2 is FQGTGA. The CDR3 loop spans 15 amino acids. CDR3 protein: CASSVTSGRVGEQFF. In DNA form, the CDR3 reads TGTGCCAGCAGCGTAACTAGCGGGAGGGTCGGTGAGCAGTTCTTC.

This clonotype was recorded many times. The chain joins TRBV20-1 to TRBJ2-5, with D unresolved. This CDR3 is 16 amino acids long. The germline V gene has CDR1 DFQATT and CDR2 SNEGSKA (reference sequence). Trimming took 0 bases from V and 3 from J, leaving 17 bases between them. CDR3 sequence: CSARDFWASGEETQYF. The CDR3 DNA reads as TGCAGTGCTAGAGATTTCTGGGCTAGTGGGGAAGAGACCCAGTACTTC.

This clonotype was counted ten times or more. V is TRBV5-1 and J is TRBJ2-1, with TRBD2 identical over 16 bases. J gave up 8 bases and V 3 bases, and 2 bases lay outside the gene matches. Germline assignment: CDR1 SGHRS and CDR2 YFSETQ. The CDR3 is made up of 15 amino acids. The DNA of the CDR3 is TGCGCCAGCAGCTCGGGACTAGCGGGAGGGGATGAGCAGTTCTTC. It codes for CASSSGLAGGDEQFF.

This clonotype was seen ten or more times. The V gene is TRBV20-1, the J gene TRBJ2-7; 9 nucleotides align to TRBD2. CDR1 and CDR2 from the germline V gene are DFQATT and SNEGSKA (reference sequence). V lost 6 bases to trimming and J lost 3 bases; unmatched junction nucleotides: 12. The CDR3 spans 15 residues. The CDR3 loop is CSATSALAGVYEQYF. CDR3 in DNA: TGCAGTGCAACTTCCGCCTTAGCGGGAGTCTACGAGCAGTACTTC.

This clonotype was detected only once. The chain recombines TRBV7-2 with TRBJ2-7, with D possibly being TRBD2 (6 bases). Per the germline V gene, CDR1 is SGHTA and CDR2 is FQGNSA. This CDR3 contains 12 residues. With 5 bases removed from V and 9 bases from J, the gap between germline ends came to 14 bases. Here the CDR3 DNA reads TGTGCCAGCAGCAAAGACTCGGGAGCGCAGTACTTC. As protein: CASSKDSGAQYF. The full variable domain, with the rest looked up from reference TRBV7-2 and TRBJ2-7, is GAGVSQSPSNKVTEKGKDVELRCDPISGHTALYWYRQSLGQGLEFLIYFQGNSAPDKSGLPSDRFSAERTGGSVSTLTIQRTQQEDSAVYLCASSKDSGAQYFGPGTRLTVT.

This clonotype was picked up many times. The V call is TRBV5-1, the J call TRBJ1-1; tentative D call: TRBD1 (5 bases). CDR1 is SGHRS and CDR2 is YFSETQ in the germline V gene. V lost 1 base to trimming and J lost 7 bases, with 8 bases between them. The CDR3 consists of 12 residues. In DNA form, the CDR3 reads TGCGCCAGCAGCTTGCAGGGTTTTGAAGCTTTCTTT. This translates into CASSLQGFEAFF. Complete variable domain (other parts from reference TRBV5-1 and TRBJ1-1): KAGVTQTPRYLIKTRGQQVTLSCSPISGHRSVSWYQQTPGQGLQFLFEYFSETQRNKGNFPGRFSGRQFSNSRSEMNVSTLELGDSALYLCASSLQGFEAFFGQGTRLTVV.

This clonotype was seen at least ten times. The rearrangement links TRBV11-2 to TRBJ2-7; the D is unclear. This CDR3 comprises 14 residues. The germline V gene has CDR1 SGHAT and CDR2 FQNNGV. V was cut by 0 bases and J by 8 bases, with 14 bases left in between. The CDR3: CASSLDRLVSQQYF. In DNA form, the CDR3 reads TGTGCCAGCAGCTTAGACCGCTTGGTGTCTCAGCAGTACTTC.

This clonotype was seen just once. The chain employs TRBV5-1 and TRBJ2-1, with 8 nucleotides matching TRBD2. In germline, CDR1 is SGHRS, CDR2 YFSETQ. Trimming at V came to 3 bases and at J to 0 bases, leaving 14 bases not matched to a gene. CDR3 size: 19 residues. The CDR3, as DNA: TGCGCCAGCAGCTGGACTAGCCCAGGATGGACTAACTCCTACAATGAGCAGTTCTTC. It specifies CASSWTSPGWTNSYNEQFF.

This clonotype was counted many times. This rearrangement joins TRBV3-1 to TRBJ2-5; TRBD1 agrees at 7 bases. Germline V gives CDR1 LGHDT, CDR2 YNNKEL (reference sequence). Losses at the gene ends were 4 bases for V and 2 bases for J; bases not matched to a gene: 4. CDR3 size: 14 residues. CDR3 in amino acids: CASSPRTGQETQYF. The DNA for the CDR3 is TGTGCCAGCAGCCCAAGGACAGGACAAGAGACCCAGTACTTC.

Within the sample, this clonotype is medium-sized (0.01 to 0.1%). The gene calls are TRBV28 and TRBJ2-3, with 11 bases identical to TRBD2. The CDR3 extends over 19 amino acids. After removal of 3 bases from V and 7 bases from J, the junction contained 18 bases not matched to a gene. Germline-derived CDR1 and CDR2 are MDHEN and SYDVKM. The CDR3, as DNA: TGTGCCAGCAGTTTCTACAGGGTAATAGCGGGAGGGCCGGCACATACGCAGTATTTT. Translated, it gives CASSFYRVIAGGPAHTQYF. Together with reference TRBV28 and TRBJ2-3, the CDR3 gives the full variable domain: DVKVTQSSRYLVKRTGEKVFLECVQDMDHENMFWYRQDPGLGLRLIYFSYDVKMKEKGDIPEGYSVSREKKERFSLILESASTNQTSMYLCASSFYRVIAGGPAHTQYFGPGTRLTVL.

In this sample, this clonotype turned up many times. The chain links TRBV20-1 to TRBJ2-7; 11 bases match TRBD2. The CDR3 extends over 16 amino acids. J was trimmed by 2 bases and V by 1 base; bases with no gene match: 7. Germline CDR1 DFQATT, CDR2 SNEGSKA (reference sequence). DNA of the CDR3: TGCAGTGCTAGAGTCGGGACTAGCGGAAAAGCCTACGAGCAGTACTTC. Translated, it gives CSARVGTSGKAYEQYF.

This clonotype was counted many times. The CDR3 region is CSASGLATYEQYF. The CDR3 nucleotides are TGCAGTGCCTCTGGACTCGCCACCTACGAGCAGTACTTC. The chain is built from TRBV20-1 and TRBJ2-7; D is possibly TRBD2 (5 bases). CDR3 length: 13 amino acids. Between the trimmed V and J ends, which lost 6 bases and 2 bases, there was a span of 14 bases. Per the germline V gene, CDR1 is DFQATT and CDR2 is SNEGSKA (reference sequence).

This clonotype is medium-sized (0.01 to 0.1%) within its sample. The chain uses TRBV29-1 and TRBJ2-7; 11 bases match TRBD1. Germline trimming cut 6 bases from V and 2 bases from J; bases unmatched to any gene: 9. CDR1 is SQVTM, CDR2 ANQGSEA, per germline. The CDR3 contains 15 residues. The CDR3 loop is CSVPSGTGGPYEQYF. The CDR3 bases are TGCAGCGTCCCTTCAGGGACAGGGGGGCCCTACGAGCAGTACTTC.